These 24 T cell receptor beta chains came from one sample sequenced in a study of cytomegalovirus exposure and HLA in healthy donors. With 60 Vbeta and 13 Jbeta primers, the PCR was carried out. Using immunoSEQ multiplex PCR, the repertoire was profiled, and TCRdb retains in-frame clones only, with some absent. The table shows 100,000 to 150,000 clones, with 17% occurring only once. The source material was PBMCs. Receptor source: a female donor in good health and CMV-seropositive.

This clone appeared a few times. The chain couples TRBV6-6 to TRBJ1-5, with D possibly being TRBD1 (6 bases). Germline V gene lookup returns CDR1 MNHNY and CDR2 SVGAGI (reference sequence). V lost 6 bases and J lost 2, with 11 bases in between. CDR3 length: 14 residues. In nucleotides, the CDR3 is TGTGCCAGCAGACCAGGGGCAGGCAATCAGCCCCAGCATTTT. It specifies CASRPGAGNQPQHF.

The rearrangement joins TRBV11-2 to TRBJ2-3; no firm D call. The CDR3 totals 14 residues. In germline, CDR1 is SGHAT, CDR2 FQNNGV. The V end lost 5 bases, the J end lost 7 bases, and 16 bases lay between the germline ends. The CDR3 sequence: CASSPQGVPNTQYF. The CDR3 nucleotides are TGTGCCAGCAGCCCCCAAGGAGTACCTAATACGCAGTATTTT.

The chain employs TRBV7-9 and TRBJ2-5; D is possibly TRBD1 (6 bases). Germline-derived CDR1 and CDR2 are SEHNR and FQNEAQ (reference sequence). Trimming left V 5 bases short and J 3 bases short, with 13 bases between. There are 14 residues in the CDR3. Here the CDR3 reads CASSPQGPKETQYF. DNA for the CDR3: TGTGCCAGCAGCCCCCAGGGGCCCAAAGAGACCCAGTACTTC.

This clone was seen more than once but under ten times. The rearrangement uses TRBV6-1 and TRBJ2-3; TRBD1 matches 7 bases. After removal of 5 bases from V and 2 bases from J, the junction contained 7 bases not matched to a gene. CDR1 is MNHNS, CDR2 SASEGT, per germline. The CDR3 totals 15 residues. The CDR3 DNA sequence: TGTGCCAGCAGTAGGAACAGGGGTCTCACAGATACGCAGTATTTT. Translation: CASSRNRGLTDTQYF.

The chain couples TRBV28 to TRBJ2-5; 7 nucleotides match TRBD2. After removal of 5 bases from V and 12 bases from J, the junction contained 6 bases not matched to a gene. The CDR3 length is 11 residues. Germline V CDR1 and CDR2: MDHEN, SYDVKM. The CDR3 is CASSLGGREYF. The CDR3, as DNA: TGTGCCAGCAGTCTGGGGGGGAGGGAGTACTTC.

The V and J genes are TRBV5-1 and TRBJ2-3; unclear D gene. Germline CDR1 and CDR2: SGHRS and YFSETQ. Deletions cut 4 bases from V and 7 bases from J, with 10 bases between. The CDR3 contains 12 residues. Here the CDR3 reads CASSPSTYTQYF. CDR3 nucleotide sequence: TGCGCCAGCAGCCCCTCCACTTATACGCAGTATTTT.

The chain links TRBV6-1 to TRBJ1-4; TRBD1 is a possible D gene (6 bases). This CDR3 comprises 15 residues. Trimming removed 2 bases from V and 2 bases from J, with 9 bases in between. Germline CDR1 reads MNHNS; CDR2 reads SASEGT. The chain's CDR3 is CASSERRGTNEKLFF. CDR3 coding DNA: TGTGCCAGCAGTGAAAGAAGGGGGACTAATGAAAAACTGTTTTTT.

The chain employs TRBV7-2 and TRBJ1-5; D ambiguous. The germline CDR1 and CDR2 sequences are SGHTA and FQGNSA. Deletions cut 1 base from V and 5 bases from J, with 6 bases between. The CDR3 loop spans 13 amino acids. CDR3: CASSLGADQPQHF. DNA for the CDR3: TGTGCCAGCAGCTTAGGGGCCGATCAGCCCCAGCATTTT.

CDR3 region: CASSLVISDRGAFF. In DNA form, the CDR3 reads TGCGCCAGCAGCTTGGTTATATCGGACAGGGGAGCTTTCTTT. The chain carries TRBV5-1 and TRBJ1-1; TRBD1 matches at 9 bases. CDR1 and CDR2 (germline): SGHRS, YFSETQ. V trimming: 0 bases; J trimming: 10 bases; junction bases outside the gene matches: 7. The CDR3 extends over 14 amino acids.

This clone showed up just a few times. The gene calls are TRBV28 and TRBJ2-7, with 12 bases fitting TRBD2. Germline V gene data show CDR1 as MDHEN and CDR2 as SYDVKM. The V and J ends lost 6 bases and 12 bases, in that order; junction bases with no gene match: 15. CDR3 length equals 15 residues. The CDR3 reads CASSLGLAGRFILYF. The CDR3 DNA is TGTGCCAGCAGCCTCGGACTAGCGGGAAGGTTTATTCTGTACTTC.

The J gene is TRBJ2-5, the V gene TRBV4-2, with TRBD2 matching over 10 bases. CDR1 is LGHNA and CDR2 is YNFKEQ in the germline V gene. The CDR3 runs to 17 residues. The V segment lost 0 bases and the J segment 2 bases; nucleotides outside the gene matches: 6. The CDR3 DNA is TGTGCCAGCAGCCAAGAGTTTACTAGCGGGGAACAAGAGACCCAGTACTTC. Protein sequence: CASSQEFTSGEQETQYF.

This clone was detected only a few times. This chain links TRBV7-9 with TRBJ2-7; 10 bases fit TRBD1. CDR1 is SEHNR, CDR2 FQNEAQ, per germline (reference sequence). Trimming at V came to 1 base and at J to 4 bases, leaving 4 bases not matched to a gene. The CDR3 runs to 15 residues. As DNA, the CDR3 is TGTGCCAGCAGCTTAGAGGGACAGGGGTGGTACGAGCAGTACTTC. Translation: CASSLEGQGWYEQYF.

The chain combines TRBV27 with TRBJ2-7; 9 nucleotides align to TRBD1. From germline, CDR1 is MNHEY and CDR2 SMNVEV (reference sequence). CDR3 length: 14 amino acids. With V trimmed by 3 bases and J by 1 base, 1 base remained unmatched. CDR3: CASSFGTGSYEQYF. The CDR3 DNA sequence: TGTGCCAGCAGTTTTGGGACAGGGTCCTACGAGCAGTACTTC.

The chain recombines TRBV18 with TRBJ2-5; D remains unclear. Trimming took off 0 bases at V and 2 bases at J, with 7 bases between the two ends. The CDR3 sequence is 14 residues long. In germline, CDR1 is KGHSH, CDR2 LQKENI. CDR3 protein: CASSPPSVQETQYF. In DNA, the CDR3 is TGTGCCAGCTCACCACCTTCAGTTCAAGAGACCCAGTACTTC.

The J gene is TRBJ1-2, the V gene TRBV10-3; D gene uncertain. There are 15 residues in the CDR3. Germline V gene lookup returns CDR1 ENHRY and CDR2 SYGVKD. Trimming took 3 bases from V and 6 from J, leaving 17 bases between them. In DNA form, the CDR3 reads TGTGCCATCAGTGAAAGAGGGAGGACCTGGGATGGCTACACCTTC. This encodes CAISERGRTWDGYTF.

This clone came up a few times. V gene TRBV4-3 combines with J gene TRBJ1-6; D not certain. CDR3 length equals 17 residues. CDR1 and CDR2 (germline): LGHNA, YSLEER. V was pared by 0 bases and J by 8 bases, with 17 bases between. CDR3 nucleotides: TGCGCCAGCAGCCAAGACCCCCCGGGTGAGACGTATTCACCCCTCCACTTT. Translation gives CASSQDPPGETYSPLHF.

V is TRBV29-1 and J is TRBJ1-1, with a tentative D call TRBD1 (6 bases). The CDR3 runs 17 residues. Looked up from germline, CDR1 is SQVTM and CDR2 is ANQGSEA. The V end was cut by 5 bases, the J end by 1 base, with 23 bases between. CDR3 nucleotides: TGCAGCGTTCTGCAAAACCAGGGACACCTGCCGAACACTGAAGCTTTCTTT. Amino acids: CSVLQNQGHLPNTEAFF.

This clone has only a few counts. CDR3 region: CASSQESGRAYNEQFF. In DNA, the CDR3 is TGCGCCAGCAGCCAAGAAAGCGGGAGGGCCTACAATGAGCAGTTCTTC. The chain combines TRBV4-3 with TRBJ2-1, with 10 bases matching TRBD2. With 0 bases clipped from V and 2 bases from J, the junction kept 1 base outside the gene matches. This CDR3 region has 16 residues. Germline values: CDR1 LGHNA, CDR2 YSLEER.

The CDR3 coding sequence is TGTGCCAGCAGCGGCTGGGACAGGGGGCCCGGGGAGCTGTTTTTT. Translation gives CASSGWDRGPGELFF. The genes are TRBV5-4 and TRBJ2-2; TRBD1 aligns across 12 bases. CDR3 length: 15 residues. J gave up 6 bases and V 4 bases, and 4 bases lay outside the gene matches. Germline lookup yields CDR1 SGHNT and CDR2 YYREEE (reference sequence).

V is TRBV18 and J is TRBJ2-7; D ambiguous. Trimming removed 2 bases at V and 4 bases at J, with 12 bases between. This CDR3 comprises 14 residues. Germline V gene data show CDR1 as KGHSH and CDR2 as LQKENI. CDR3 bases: TGTGCCAGCTCACCAGCGCCGACATTGTACGAGCAGTACTTC. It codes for CASSPAPTLYEQYF.

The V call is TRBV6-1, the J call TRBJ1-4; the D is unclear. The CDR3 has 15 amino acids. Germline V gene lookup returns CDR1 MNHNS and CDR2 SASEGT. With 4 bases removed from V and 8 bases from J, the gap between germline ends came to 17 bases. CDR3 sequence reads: CASSGRTNRGEKLFF. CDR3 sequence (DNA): TGTGCCAGCAGTGGGCGGACCAATCGGGGAGAAAAACTGTTTTTT.

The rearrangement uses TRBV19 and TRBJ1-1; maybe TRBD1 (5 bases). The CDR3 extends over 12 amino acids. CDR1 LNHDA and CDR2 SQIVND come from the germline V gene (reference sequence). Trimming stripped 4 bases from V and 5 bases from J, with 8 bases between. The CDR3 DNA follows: TGTGCCAGTAGTAATCAGGGAACTGAAGCTTTCTTT. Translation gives CASSNQGTEAFF.

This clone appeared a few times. The CDR3 sequence is CASRALGETQYF. Here the CDR3 DNA reads TGTGCCAGCAGGGCACTAGGGGAGACCCAGTACTTC. This chain connects TRBV6-5 to TRBJ2-5, with D possibly TRBD2 on 5 matching bases. The V gene's germline CDR1 is MNHEY and CDR2 SVGAGI. The CDR3 spans 12 residues. V lost 6 bases to trimming and J lost 5 bases, with 10 bases between them.

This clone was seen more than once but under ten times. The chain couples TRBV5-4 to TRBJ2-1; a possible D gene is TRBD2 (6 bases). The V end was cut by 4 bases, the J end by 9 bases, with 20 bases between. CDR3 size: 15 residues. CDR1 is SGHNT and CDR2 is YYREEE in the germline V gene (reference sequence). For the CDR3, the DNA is TGTGCCAGCAGCCTTGGGGACTCATGGATGGTTGAGCAGTTCTTC. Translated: CASSLGDSWMVEQFF.